This entry lists 6 T cell receptor beta chains sequenced from one sample in a study of beta chain features in type 1 diabetes. Reverse transcribing all isolated RNA meant expressed TCRB transcripts were sequenced. Assay used: immunoSEQ multiplex PCR; TCRdb lists only in-frame clones, some missing. The data hold tens of thousands of clones, with 30% to 35% observed a single time. Sequenced sample: stem cell memory CD4+ T cells from blood. The receptors come from a woman aged 18-29 years in good health.

The chain is built from TRBV5-1 and TRBJ2-3; possibly TRBD2 for D (5 bases). Looked up from germline, CDR1 is SGHRS and CDR2 is YFSETQ. The CDR3 runs to 15 residues. V was trimmed by 4 bases and J by 6 bases, leaving 18 bases between them. CDR3 sequence reads: CASSRTADPPDTQYF. In DNA, the CDR3 is TGCGCCAGCAGCCGGACTGCCGACCCCCCGGATACGCAGTATTTT.

This chain joins TRBV5-1 and TRBJ2-3; 8 bases match TRBD1. Trimming at V came to 4 bases and at J to 2 bases, leaving 6 bases not matched to a gene. Germline lookup yields CDR1 SGHRS and CDR2 YFSETQ. The CDR3 is 15 amino acids. CDR3 DNA sequence: TGCGCCAGCAGCCTCAGACAGGGGCTCACAGATACGCAGTATTTT. Translation: CASSLRQGLTDTQYF.

The chain links TRBV4-3 to TRBJ1-2; D is perhaps TRBD1 (5 bases). Trimming left V 0 bases short and J 4 bases short, with 12 bases between. There are 15 residues in the CDR3. Germline V gives CDR1 LGHNA, CDR2 YSLEER. The DNA of the CDR3 is TGCGCCAGCAGCCAAGAGGGCAGGGCCCCCTATGGCTACACCTTC. Protein: CASSQEGRAPYGYTF.

The gene calls are TRBV30 and TRBJ2-2; a weak D match, TRBD1 (7 bases). CDR1 is GTSNPN and CDR2 is SVGIG in the germline V gene (reference sequence). This CDR3 contains 12 residues. Trimming took 5 bases from V and 6 from J, leaving 10 bases between them. The CDR3 region is CAWDREAGELFF. In DNA form, the CDR3 reads TGTGCCTGGGACAGGGAGGCCGGGGAGCTGTTTTTT.

In its sample, this clone was seen a few times. This chain links TRBV27 with TRBJ1-2, with D perhaps matching TRBD1 (6 bases). Germline V gene sequence: CDR1 MNHEY, CDR2 SMNVEV (reference sequence). The V gene lost 9 bases and the J gene lost 4 bases, with 27 bases spanning the gap. This CDR3 contains 17 residues. The CDR3 DNA reads as TGTGCCAGTCGGCGGGGGACATATCCGGAGGGAGGCTATGGCTACACCTTC. Protein product: CASRRGTYPEGGYGYTF.

The chain uses TRBV10-2 and TRBJ2-1; D unclear. CDR1 is WSHSY, CDR2 SAAADI, per germline. The V gene lost 8 bases and the J gene lost 7 bases, with 15 bases spanning the gap. CDR3 length: 13 residues. CDR3 protein: CASPLVGHNEQFF. DNA for the CDR3: TGCGCCAGCCCCTTAGTTGGGCATAATGAGCAGTTCTTC.